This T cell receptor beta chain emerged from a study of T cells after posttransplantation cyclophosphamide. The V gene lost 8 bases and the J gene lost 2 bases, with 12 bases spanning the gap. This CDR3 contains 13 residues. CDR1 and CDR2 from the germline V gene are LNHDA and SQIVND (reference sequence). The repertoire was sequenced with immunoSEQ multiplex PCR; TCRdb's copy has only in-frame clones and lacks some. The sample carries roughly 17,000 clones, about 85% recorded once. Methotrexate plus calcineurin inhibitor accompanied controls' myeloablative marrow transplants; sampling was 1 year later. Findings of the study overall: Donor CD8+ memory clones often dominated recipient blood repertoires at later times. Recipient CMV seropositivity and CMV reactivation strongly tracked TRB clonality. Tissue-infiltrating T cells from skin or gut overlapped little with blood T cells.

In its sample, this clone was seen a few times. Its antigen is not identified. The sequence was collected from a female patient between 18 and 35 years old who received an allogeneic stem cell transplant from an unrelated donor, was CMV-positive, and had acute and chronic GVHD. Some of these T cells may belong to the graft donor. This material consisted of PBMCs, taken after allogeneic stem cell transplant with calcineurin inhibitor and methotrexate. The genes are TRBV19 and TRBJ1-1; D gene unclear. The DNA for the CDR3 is TGTGCCAGTGGTTACAGCCTAAACACTGAAGCTTTCTTT. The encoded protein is CASGYSLNTEAFF.